These 24 T cell receptor beta chains were all obtained from the same sample, sequenced in a study of cytomegalovirus exposure and HLA in healthy donors. The PCR contained 60 Vbeta and 13 Jbeta primers. TCRdb keeps only in-frame clones here, not all; method: immunoSEQ multiplex PCR. This sample yields around 130,000 clones, of which approximately 80% are seen a single time; 1% to 1.5% belongs to the top ten. Material for sequencing was PBMCs. The receptor source for this set is a girl aged 2 to 10 in good health and CMV-seronegative.

V is TRBV5-4 and J is TRBJ2-7; D uncertain. This CDR3 is built from 14 residues. Germline loops: CDR1 SGHNT, CDR2 YYREEE (reference sequence). V was pared by 2 bases and J by 5 bases, with 14 bases between. The CDR3 sequence: CASSFYRVKDEQYF. CDR3 in DNA: TGTGCCAGCAGCTTTTATCGGGTTAAAGACGAGCAGTACTTC. Full variable domain (remainder filled in from reference TRBV5-4 and TRBJ2-7): ETGVTQSPTHLIKTRGQQVTLRCSSQSGHNTVSWYQQALGQGPQFIFQYYREEENGRGNFPPRFSGLQFPNYSSELNVNALELDDSALYLCASSFYRVKDEQYFGPGTRLTVT.

This clone appeared a single time. The rearrangement links TRBV30 to TRBJ2-5, with D possibly matching TRBD1 (6 bases). The V end lost 3 bases, the J end lost 4 bases, and 15 bases lay between the germline ends. The germline V gene has CDR1 GTSNPN and CDR2 SVGIG (reference sequence). The CDR3 length is 14 residues. CDR3 in DNA: TGTGCCTGGAGCGACGACACGACAGGAGAGACCCAGTACTTC. It encodes CAWSDDTTGETQYF.

The chain uses TRBV6-5 and TRBJ2-7; D unresolved. This CDR3 has 13 amino acids. Germline-derived CDR1 and CDR2 are MNHEY and SVGAGI. V was clipped by 2 bases and J by 7 bases, with 12 bases between them. For the CDR3, the DNA is TGTGCCAGCAGTTACATAATTAGTGGTGAGCAGTACTTC. Translating gives CASSYIISGEQYF.

This chain connects TRBV29-1 to TRBJ2-2; D is ambiguous. The length of the CDR3 is 12 residues. Germline lookup yields CDR1 SQVTM and CDR2 ANQGSEA. With 3 bases removed from V and 2 bases from J, the gap between germline ends came to 4 bases. CDR3 residues: CSVDLNTGELFF. In nucleotides, the CDR3 is TGCAGCGTTGACCTTAACACCGGGGAGCTGTTTTTT.

The chain links TRBV5-4 to TRBJ2-4; TRBD1 matches at 8 bases. CDR1 and CDR2 from the germline V gene are SGHNT and YYREEE (reference sequence). V trimming: 3 bases; J trimming: 0 bases; junction bases outside the gene matches: 2. The CDR3 has 15 residues. As DNA, the CDR3 is TGTGCCAGCAGCTCTGACAGGGGAGCCAAAAACATTCAGTACTTC. It yields the protein CASSSDRGAKNIQYF.

The J gene is TRBJ2-1, the V gene TRBV7-9; tentative D call: TRBD2 (5 bases). The CDR3 spans 14 residues. Germline CDR1 SEHNR, CDR2 FQNEAQ (reference sequence). V lost 5 bases and J lost 3, with 11 bases in between. CDR3 in amino acids: CASSHEGGYNEQFF. In DNA form, the CDR3 reads TGTGCCAGCAGCCACGAGGGTGGCTACAATGAGCAGTTCTTC.

The chain couples TRBV28 to TRBJ2-3; TRBD2 matches 9 bases. From germline, CDR1 is MDHEN and CDR2 SYDVKM. The CDR3 covers 17 residues. The J segment lost 3 bases and the V segment lost 3 bases, leaving 10 bases of the junction unmatched. CDR3 amino acids: CASSFQAGGGGTDTQYF. DNA for the CDR3: TGTGCCAGCAGTTTCCAAGCGGGGGGAGGCGGTACAGATACGCAGTATTTT.

This clone was picked up one time. Here the CDR3 reads CASSSMNTEAFF. In nucleotides, the CDR3 is TGCGCCAGCAGCTCCATGAACACTGAAGCTTTCTTT. The rearrangement links TRBV5-1 to TRBJ1-1; unclear D gene. The germline gives CDR1 SGHRS, CDR2 YFSETQ. The CDR3 runs 12 residues. Trimming stripped 3 bases from V and 0 bases from J, with 3 bases between.

The genes are TRBV5-1 and TRBJ2-1, with TRBD2 matching 11 bases. The CDR3 runs to 14 residues. Germline V CDR1 and CDR2: SGHRS, YFSETQ. V shed 5 bases, J shed 3 bases, and the junction held 1 base outside the gene matches. The CDR3 DNA is TGCGCCAGCAGAGGGACTAGCGGCTACAATGAGCAGTTCTTC. Protein product: CASRGTSGYNEQFF.

This clone has only a few counts. The chain couples TRBV19 to TRBJ2-2, with 7 bases lining up with TRBD2. V lost 3 bases to trimming and J lost 6 bases; unmatched junction nucleotides: 4. There are 14 residues in the CDR3. Germline lookup yields CDR1 LNHDA and CDR2 SQIVND (reference sequence). This chain's CDR3 is CASSIRLAAGELFF. CDR3 bases: TGTGCCAGTAGTATTCGGCTAGCGGCCGGGGAGCTGTTTTTT. Full variable domain (outside the CDR3, taken from reference TRBV19 and TRBJ2-2): DGGITQSPKYLFRKEGQNVTLSCEQNLNHDAMYWYRQDPGQGLRLIYYSQIVNDFQKGDIAEGYSVSREKKESFPLTVTSAQKNPTAFYLCASSIRLAAGELFFGEGSRLTVL.

This clone was picked up one time. The chain combines TRBV2 with TRBJ1-2, with 7 bases fitting TRBD1. Germline lookup yields CDR1 SNHLY and CDR2 FYNNEI. V was pared by 6 bases and J by 5 bases, with 18 bases of the junction left unmatched. The CDR3 is made up of 17 amino acids. The CDR3 loop is CASRTIRTGDERYGYTF. The CDR3 DNA reads TGTGCCAGCAGAACTATACGGACAGGCGATGAACGTTATGGCTACACCTTC.

The chain combines TRBV4-2 with TRBJ2-5; TRBD2 is a possible D gene (6 bases). V was clipped by 4 bases and J by 2 bases, with 20 bases between them. Germline lookup yields CDR1 LGHNA and CDR2 YNFKEQ. This CDR3 is built from 17 residues. The CDR3 loop is CASSPAGAGTDQETQYF. The CDR3 DNA reads TGTGCCAGCAGCCCCGCCGGGGCGGGGACCGATCAAGAGACCCAGTACTTC.

The J gene is TRBJ2-1, the V gene TRBV30, with 14 bases aligning to TRBD2. The CDR3 covers 19 residues. The junction had 16 bases not matched to a gene; V was cut back by 3 bases and J by 6 bases. Germline CDR1 and CDR2: GTSNPN and SVGIG (reference sequence). CDR3 loop: CAWRFGTSGGHGLGNEQFF. The CDR3, as DNA: TGTGCCTGGAGGTTCGGGACTAGCGGGGGTCACGGGTTGGGCAATGAGCAGTTCTTC.

The CDR3 loop is CASSLPQSISGRSPYEQYF. In nucleotides, the CDR3 is TGTGCCAGCAGTTTGCCCCAGAGTATTAGCGGGAGATCACCCTACGAGCAGTACTTC. The chain links TRBV28 to TRBJ2-7; 9 bases agree with TRBD2. Germline CDR1 reads MDHEN; CDR2 reads SYDVKM. Trimming removed 3 bases from V and 2 bases from J; junction bases left unmatched: 17. The CDR3 contains 19 residues.

The V and J genes are TRBV6-5 and TRBJ2-7; 8 bases agree with TRBD2. V gave up 2 bases and J gave up 5 bases; unmatched junction bases: 8. Germline values: CDR1 MNHEY, CDR2 SVGAGI. The CDR3 runs to 15 residues. The DNA of the CDR3 is TGTGCCAGCAGTTACCCCGGGGAGCGGGGGAACGAGCAGTACTTC. This translates into CASSYPGERGNEQYF.

This clone has only a few counts. The gene calls are TRBV2 and TRBJ2-7; 12 positions agree with TRBD2. The trim removed 3 bases at V and 9 bases at J, leaving 9 bases unmatched. CDR3 length: 15 amino acids. Germline V gene data show CDR1 as SNHLY and CDR2 as FYNNEI. CDR3 coding DNA: TGTGCCAGCAGTGATGGACTAGCGGGACTTCAGGGGCAGTACTTC. Its translation: CASSDGLAGLQGQYF.

The chain carries TRBV27 and TRBJ2-7; TRBD2 aligns across 8 bases. Germline V lookup: CDR1 MNHEY, CDR2 SMNVEV (reference sequence). The length of the CDR3 is 14 residues. V dropped 3 bases and J dropped 1; count of bases not matched to a gene: 2. The CDR3 loop is CASSLTSASYEQYF. As DNA, the CDR3 is TGTGCCAGCAGTTTGACTAGCGCTTCCTACGAGCAGTACTTC.

This clone was seen only once. The chain combines TRBV6-6 with TRBJ2-5, with TRBD1 matching 12 bases. Germline assignment: CDR1 MNHNY and CDR2 SVGAGI (reference sequence). Trimming removed 6 bases from V and 9 bases from J; junction bases left unmatched: 11. The CDR3 loop spans 15 amino acids. In nucleotides, the CDR3 is TGTGCCAGCAGGGAAACCGGGACAGGGGGCGCGTCCCAGTACTTC. The encoded protein is CASRETGTGGASQYF.

The chain uses TRBV30 and TRBJ2-5; 8 nucleotides align to TRBD2. The CDR3 is made up of 14 amino acids. Trimming removed 4 bases from V and 4 bases from J; junction bases left unmatched: 8. CDR1 is GTSNPN, CDR2 SVGIG, per germline (reference sequence). DNA of the CDR3: TGTGCCTGGACGCAAGCGGGGGTTTCAGAGACCCAGTACTTC. Translation gives CAWTQAGVSETQYF.

V and J are TRBV6-5 and TRBJ1-1, with D uncertain. Trimming removed 2 bases at V and 5 bases at J, with 9 bases between. The CDR3 contains 13 residues. Germline-derived CDR1 and CDR2 are MNHEY and SVGAGI. The CDR3 DNA is TGTGCCAGCAGTTACCAGTTCTGGACTGAAGCTTTCTTT. It is translated as CASSYQFWTEAFF.

This sequence joins TRBV30 and TRBJ2-3, with TRBD2 identical over 9 bases. Germline loops: CDR1 GTSNPN, CDR2 SVGIG (reference sequence). V gave up 0 bases and J gave up 3 bases; unmatched junction bases: 7. CDR3 length: 16 residues. DNA for the CDR3: TGTGCCTGGAGTGTACTTCTAGCGGGACCAACAGATACGCAGTATTTT. The encoded protein is CAWSVLLAGPTDTQYF. Full variable domain (outside the CDR3, taken from reference TRBV30 and TRBJ2-3): SQTIHQWPATLVQPVGSPLSLECTVEGTSNPNLYWYRQAAGRGLQLLFYSVGIGQISSEVPQNLSASRPQDRQFILSSKKLLLSDSGFYLCAWSVLLAGPTDTQYFGPGTRLTVL.

Only one count was recorded for this clone. The chain couples TRBV14 to TRBJ2-1, with 9 bases identical to TRBD2. The junction had 4 bases not matched to a gene; V was cut back by 0 bases and J by 4 bases. Germline loops: CDR1 SGHDN, CDR2 FVKESK. This CDR3 has 16 residues. The CDR3 bases are TGTGCCAGCAGCCAAGAACCGACTAGCGGATACAATGAGCAGTTCTTC. Amino acid sequence: CASSQEPTSGYNEQFF. Based on the CDR3 plus reference TRBV14 and TRBJ2-1, the full variable domain is EAGVTQFPSHSVIEKGQTVTLRCDPISGHDNLYWYRRVMGKEIKFLLHFVKESKQDESGMPNNRFLAERTGGTYSTLKVQPAELEDSGVYFCASSQEPTSGYNEQFFGPGTRLTVL.

The chain has TRBV30 and TRBJ2-5, with TRBD1 as a possible D gene (5 bases). CDR1 and CDR2 (germline): GTSNPN, SVGIG (reference sequence). This CDR3 contains 15 residues. V gave up 3 bases and J gave up 5 bases, with 19 bases separating them. The CDR3 loop is CAWRKTADVRETQYF. DNA for the CDR3: TGTGCCTGGAGGAAGACAGCCGATGTACGGGAGACCCAGTACTTC.

This clone was observed a handful of times. This chain uses TRBV7-9 with TRBJ1-4; 8 bases are shared with TRBD1. CDR1 is SEHNR, CDR2 FQNEAQ, per germline (reference sequence). The CDR3 has 14 amino acids. V lost 8 bases, J lost 8 bases, and 10 bases stayed unmatched. The CDR3 region is CASSSGTGREKLFF. The CDR3, as DNA: TGTGCCAGCTCCTCCGGGACAGGACGCGAAAAACTGTTTTTT.